The entry that follows covers one TCR beta chain sequence. Its antigen is still unknown. Time point noted: blood from clinic visit 5 months post-surgery; TSC patient then seizure free. The sequenced cases were selected for having the highest brain T cell transcript signatures. The data derive from a study of brain T cells in children with intractable seizures. TCRdb's copy holds only in-frame clones and misses some; the assay was immunoSEQ multiplex PCR. The sample carries around 340,000 clones, over 90% recorded once. This CDR3 region has 15 residues. Germline CDR1 is SGHNT and CDR2 is YENEEA. The V gene end was trimmed by 0 bases and the J gene end by 5 bases; junction bases not matched to a gene: 6. Regarding the study as a whole: Pre- and post-surgery blood differed in depth, so pre-surgery absences may be undersampling.

The clonotype originates from a boy younger than two with tuberous sclerosis and intractable seizures. The source material was peripheral blood, sampled roughly 5 months after surgery. The gene calls are TRBV11-3 and TRBJ2-7; TRBD2 aligns across 8 bases. The CDR3 region has the DNA TGTGCCAGCAGCTTAGATGTCGGGAGGGTCAACGAGCAGTACTTC. Its translation is CASSLDVGRVNEQYF.